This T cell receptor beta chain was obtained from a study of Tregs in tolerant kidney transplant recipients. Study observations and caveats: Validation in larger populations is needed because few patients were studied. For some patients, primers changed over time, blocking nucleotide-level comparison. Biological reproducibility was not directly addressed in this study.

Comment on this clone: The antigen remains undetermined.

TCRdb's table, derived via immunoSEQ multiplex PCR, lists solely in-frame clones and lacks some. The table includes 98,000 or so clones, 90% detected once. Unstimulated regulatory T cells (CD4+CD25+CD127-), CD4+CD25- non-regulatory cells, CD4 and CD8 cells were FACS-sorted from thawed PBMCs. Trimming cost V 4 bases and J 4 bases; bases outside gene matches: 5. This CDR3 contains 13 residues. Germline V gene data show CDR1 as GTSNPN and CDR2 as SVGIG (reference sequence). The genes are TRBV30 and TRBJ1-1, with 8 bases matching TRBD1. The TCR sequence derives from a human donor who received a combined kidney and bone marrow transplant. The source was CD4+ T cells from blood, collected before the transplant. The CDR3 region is CAWTGGPGTEAFF. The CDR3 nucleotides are TGTGCCTGGACAGGGGGCCCCGGCACTGAAGCTTTCTTT.